These T cell receptor beta chains were read from a single sample in a study of blood T cell repertoires in COVID-19. Produced via immunoSEQ multiplex PCR; TCRdb's table is partial and in-frame only. Of over 60,000 clones detected, about 80% appear once; the ten largest clones hold 45% to 65%. The sample consisted of peripheral blood. The receptors stem from a woman at least 80 years old with acute or convalescent COVID-19. CDR3s include the opening cysteine and the closing phenylalanine or tryptophan. Each record gives: V gene, D gene, J gene, clone size, CDR3 DNA, CDR3 protein. D genes are given only for firm matches. Where a row states a size, it is once, few, many or the class of an expanded clone; other rows omit it.

TRBV2	TRBD2	TRBJ2-1	once	TGTGCCAGCAGTTCGGGACTAGTATTGCGCGGCAATGAGCAGTTCTTC	CASSSGLVLRGNEQFF
TRBV5-4	NA	TRBJ2-1	NA	TGTGCCAGCAGCTCCAGGGTCGGGAATGAGCAGTTCTTC	CASSSRVGNEQFF
TRBV28	NA	TRBJ1-6	NA	TGTGCCAGCAGAGGCTCGTTTCGCTGGAGTTCACCCCTCCACTTT	CASRGSFRWSSPLHF
TRBV3-1/TRBV3-2	NA	TRBJ2-5	NA	TGTGCCAGCAGCCCCCCGGGAGAGGGGAGGAGAGGGCAAGAGACCCAGTACTTC	CASSPPGEGRRGQETQYF
TRBV5-6	NA	TRBJ1-5	NA	TGTGCCAGCAGCTTGGCCGCAGGAGGGACCAATCAGCCCCAGCATTTT	CASSLAAGGTNQPQHF
TRBV19	TRBD2	TRBJ2-1	once	TGTGCCAGTAGTATAGGCACCGGGACTAGTGGGGGGATTGAGCAGTTCTTC	CASSIGTGTSGGIEQFF
TRBV5-1	NA	TRBJ2-7	NA	TGCGCCAGCAGCGTTCGGGGGTCGGATTACGAGCAGTACTTC	CASSVRGSDYEQYF
TRBV6-5	TRBD1	TRBJ1-1	NA	TGTGCCAGCAGTTATACAGGGGAGGCTTTCTTT	CASSYTGEAFF
TRBV18	NA	TRBJ1-5	NA	TGTGCCAGCTCTCCAGACAGGTTGAATCAGCCCCAGCATTTT	CASSPDRLNQPQHF
TRBV15	NA	TRBJ2-5	NA	TGTGCCACCAGCAAAAGCTGGGAGACCCAGTACTTC	CATSKSWETQYF
TRBV6-2/TRBV6-3	TRBD1	TRBJ2-3	once	TGTGCCAGCAGTGCGGACAGGTCCCGCACAGATACGCAGTATTTT	CASSADRSRTDTQYF
TRBV12-3/TRBV12-4	NA	TRBJ2-2	few	TGTGCCAGCAGTTTACGGGACACCGGGGAGCTGTTTTTT	CASSLRDTGELFF
TRBV7-9	NA	TRBJ2-2	NA	TGTGCCAGCAGCCCCCGCGGGAACAGGGGCACTGGGGAGCTGTTTTTT	CASSPRGNRGTGELFF
TRBV5-1	TRBD2	TRBJ2-2	few	TGCGCCAGCAGCTTGGGTCCAGCGGGGACCGGGGAGCTGTTTTTT	CASSLGPAGTGELFF
TRBV5-4	NA	TRBJ1-3	NA	TGTGCCAGCAGCTTGTACAGGCGGAGCTCTGGAAACACCATATATTTT	CASSLYRRSSGNTIYF
TRBV6-4	TRBD2	TRBJ2-3	few	TGTGCCAGCAGTGTATTAGCGGGAGACACAGATACGCAGTATTTT	CASSVLAGDTDTQYF
TRBV28	TRBD1	TRBJ1-5	NA	TGTGCCAGCAGTTCGGGGACAGGGGAGTTTCAGCCCCAGCATTTT	CASSSGTGEFQPQHF
TRBV10-3	NA	TRBJ1-5	NA	TGTGCCATCAGTCAGGGAGGGCCCCAGCATTTT	CAISQGGPQHF
TRBV6-5	NA	TRBJ1-1	NA	TGTGCCAGCAGTCCAGGGTACATGAACACTGAAGCTTTCTTT	CASSPGYMNTEAFF
TRBV28	TRBD2	TRBJ2-1	NA	TGTGCCAGCAGCCCCTCGCGGGAGATGGGGTACAATGAGCAGTTCTTC	CASSPSREMGYNEQFF
TRBV11-2	NA	TRBJ2-3	NA	TGTGCCAGCAGCTTAGGGCAGGGGCCGTTCACAGATACGCAGTATTTT	CASSLGQGPFTDTQYF
TRBV3-1/TRBV3-2	NA	TRBJ1-3	NA	TGTGCCAGCAGCCAAAACAGGGTGGAGGACTCTGGAAACACCATATATTTT	CASSQNRVEDSGNTIYF
TRBV28	TRBD1	TRBJ1-2	NA	TGTGCCACCACCAGGGGGAACTATGGCTACACCTTC	CATTRGNYGYTF
TRBV28	NA	TRBJ2-2	NA	TGTGCCAGCAGGGTCTCGCGTTACCGGGGGACCGGGGAGCTGTTTTTT	CASRVSRYRGTGELFF
TRBV9	NA	TRBJ2-6	NA	TGTGCCAGCAGCGATCAGAAGGGGGCCAACGTCCTGACTTTC	CASSDQKGANVLTF
TRBV27	NA	TRBJ2-7	NA	TGTGCCAGCAGTTTTCAGGACTCCTACGAGCAGTACTTC	CASSFQDSYEQYF
TRBV6-2/TRBV6-3	NA	TRBJ2-5	NA	TGTGCCAGCAGTTATCCGGAGGAGACCCAGTACTTC	CASSYPEETQYF
TRBV4-1	NA	TRBJ1-4	NA	TGCGCCAGCAGCCAATTGGCGCCCGCCAGGGATGGGAAACTGTTTTTT	CASSQLAPARDGKLFF
TRBV12-3/TRBV12-4	NA	TRBJ2-7	NA	TGTGCCAGCAGCCTTTACAGCTACGAGCAGTACTTC	CASSLYSYEQYF
TRBV21-1	NA	TRBJ2-5	NA	TGTGCCAGCAGCAAAGCCCTCGGACTAGCGGGTAGACAAGAGACCCAGTACTTC	CASSKALGLAGRQETQYF
TRBV18	NA	TRBJ2-3	NA	TGTGCCAGCTCACCATATCCAGTTAGCACAGATACGCAGTATTTT	CASSPYPVSTDTQYF
TRBV9	TRBD2	TRBJ2-3	NA	TGTGCCAGCAGCGTAGGGGCTAGCGGGAGTGGGGCAGATACGCAGTATTTT	CASSVGASGSGADTQYF
TRBV27	NA	TRBJ1-6	once	TGTGCCAGCAGTTTAGGGGCCCTCCAAAATTCACCCCTCCACTTT	CASSLGALQNSPLHF
TRBV18	TRBD2	TRBJ2-1	NA	TGTGCCAGCACCCGGACTAGCGGGAACTCAGTCTACAATGAGCAGTTCTTC	CASTRTSGNSVYNEQFF
TRBV5-1	NA	TRBJ2-7	NA	TGCGCCAGCAGCTTCGGGGTCTCTTCCCTCTACGCCGAGCAGTACTTC	CASSFGVSSLYAEQYF
TRBV7-9	TRBD2	TRBJ2-5	once	TGTGCCAGCAGCCGAAGCCCAAAAACTAGCGGGGGCGTATGGTACTTC	CASSRSPKTSGGVWYF
TRBV10-3	TRBD1	TRBJ1-4	few	TGTGCCATCGGACAGGGTGCAACTAATGAAAAACTGTTTTTT	CAIGQGATNEKLFF
TRBV18	TRBD1	TRBJ1-2	NA	TGTGCCAGCTCACCAATCGACAGGGGGCCAGATGGCTACACCTTC	CASSPIDRGPDGYTF
TRBV12-3/TRBV12-4	NA	TRBJ1-1	NA	TGTGCCAGCAAAGAACAGGGAGACACTGAAGCTTTCTTT	CASKEQGDTEAFF
TRBV19	NA	TRBJ1-1	NA	TGTGCCAGTAGTATGGTTCAGGGTACTGAAGCTTTCTTT	CASSMVQGTEAFF
TRBV6-6	TRBD1	TRBJ1-1	NA	TGTGCCAGCAGTTACGGGACAGGGGCAACTCGTGCTTTCTTT	CASSYGTGATRAFF
TRBV29-1	TRBD2	TRBJ2-3	few	TGCAGCGTAACCGGGACTAGCGGGCGAACAGATACGCAGTATTTT	CSVTGTSGRTDTQYF
TRBV29-1	TRBD1	TRBJ2-5	NA	TGCAGCGTTATAGGGTGGACAGGGAGAGAGACCCAGTACTTC	CSVIGWTGRETQYF
TRBV9	NA	TRBJ2-1	NA	TGTGCCAGCAGCGACCTTTCGGGAGTAGGAAATGAGCAGTTCTTC	CASSDLSGVGNEQFF
TRBV16	NA	TRBJ2-7	few	TGTGCCAGCAGCCCCAGGACAGGAGGGGAGCAGTACTTC	CASSPRTGGEQYF
TRBV9	NA	TRBJ1-6	NA	TGTGCCAGCAGCGTAGGGGGCGGATCACCCCTCCACTTT	CASSVGGGSPLHF
TRBV5-1	NA	TRBJ2-2	medium-sized	TGCGCCAGCAGCTTATCGGGAGATACCGGGGAGCTGTTTTTT	CASSLSGDTGELFF